This TCR beta chain originates from a study of blood T cell repertoires in COVID-19. Per the original methods: Reference gene primer amplification in the assay estimated nucleated cell counts. Measured with immunoSEQ multiplex PCR; TCRdb has only the in-frame clones, and not every one. For V, J and clone size, that table is used; D and trimming come from the DNA. Of about 36,000 clones in the sample, over 75% are singletons; the top ten hold around two fifths. This CDR3 spans 15 amino acids. Germline CDR1 and CDR2: SGHTA and FQGNSA. After removal of 3 bases from V and 1 base from J, the junction contained 3 bases not matched to a gene.

This clonotype originated in a human donor in a cohort sampled during active or convalescent COVID-19. The donor label of this sample is uncertain. Sequencing was performed on peripheral blood. The chain has TRBV7-2 and TRBJ2-5; 9 nucleotides match TRBD2. This CDR3 reads CASSLSGRFQETQYF. In DNA, the CDR3 is TGTGCCAGCAGCTTGAGCGGGAGGTTCCAAGAGACCCAGTACTTC.